This entry lists 30 T cell receptor beta chains sequenced from one sample in a study of blood T cell repertoires in COVID-19. The assay was immunoSEQ multiplex PCR, and TCRdb's table has in-frame clones only and misses some. This table holds about 300,000 clones, around nine tenths found once. The sample comprised peripheral blood. These receptors were taken from a woman aged 25 to 39 with COVID-19, enrolled during active disease.

This clone was seen only once. The J gene is TRBJ1-1, the V gene TRBV4-2, with D unresolved. V was clipped by 1 base and J by 10 bases, with 13 bases between them. This CDR3 region has 13 residues. In germline, CDR1 is LGHNA, CDR2 YNFKEQ. CDR3 nucleotide sequence: TGTGCCAGCAGCCAAGGATTGGACCGGGGAGCTTTCTTT. This translates into CASSQGLDRGAFF.

The gene calls are TRBV30 and TRBJ1-2; D ambiguous. This CDR3 has 12 residues. Germline V CDR1 and CDR2: GTSNPN, SVGIG (reference sequence). The V end was cut by 1 base, the J end by 7 bases, with 10 bases between. CDR3 nucleotide sequence: TGTGCCTGGAGTGGGTCGTTCGGTGGCTACACCTTC. This sequence encodes CAWSGSFGGYTF. Based on the CDR3 plus reference TRBV30 and TRBJ1-2, the full variable domain is SQTIHQWPATLVQPVGSPLSLECTVEGTSNPNLYWYRQAAGRGLQLLFYSVGIGQISSEVPQNLSASRPQDRQFILSSKKLLLSDSGFYLCAWSGSFGGYTFGSGTRLTVV.

The V and J genes are TRBV6-5 and TRBJ1-1, with no clear D. The germline V and J ends were trimmed by 6 bases and 1 base, with 6 bases remaining between them. Looked up from germline, CDR1 is MNHEY and CDR2 is SVGAGI. This CDR3 comprises 12 residues. The CDR3: CASRSGNTEAFF. Written as DNA, the CDR3 is TGTGCCAGCAGGTCCGGGAACACTGAAGCTTTCTTT.

The rearrangement links TRBV25-1 to TRBJ2-5; tentatively, D is TRBD1 (6 bases). The ends were cut back, 3 bases at V and 5 bases at J, with 13 bases in the middle. CDR3 length: 14 residues. In germline, CDR1 is MGHDK, CDR2 SYGVNS. CDR3 region: CASSEGARVETQYF. The CDR3 DNA is TGTGCCAGCAGTGAGGGGGCAAGGGTGGAGACCCAGTACTTC.

This clone has a single count. The chain has TRBV7-2 and TRBJ2-2, with TRBD2 matching over 9 bases. CDR3 size: 16 residues. V lost 5 bases and J lost 4; bases outside the gene matches: 8. Per the germline V gene, CDR1 is SGHTA and CDR2 is FQGNSA. The CDR3 DNA follows: TGTGCCAGCAGCGCCACTAGCGGGTACGGCACCGGGGAGCTGTTTTTT. Amino acid sequence: CASSATSGYGTGELFF.

This clone was counted a single time. The chain combines TRBV15 with TRBJ1-2; no definite D call. Trimming pared 6 bases from V and 3 bases from J, leaving 11 bases between. Germline V CDR1 and CDR2: LNHNV, YYDKDF (reference sequence). This CDR3 region has 13 residues. CDR3 loop: CATSGLVHYGYTF. The CDR3 DNA follows: TGTGCCACCAGTGGACTGGTCCACTATGGCTACACCTTC.

J is TRBJ2-5 and V is TRBV4-3, with TRBD1 identical over 10 bases. The CDR3 extends over 14 amino acids. The germline V gene has CDR1 LGHNA and CDR2 YSLEER. V gave up 3 bases and J gave up 5 bases; unmatched junction bases: 3. The CDR3 region is CASSHRDRGETQYF. The CDR3 DNA is TGCGCCAGCAGCCATCGGGACAGGGGCGAGACCCAGTACTTC.

The V call is TRBV6-5, the J call TRBJ2-3; D call uncertain. V was clipped by 7 bases and J by 3 bases, with 5 bases between them. This CDR3 has 11 residues. Germline lookup yields CDR1 MNHEY and CDR2 SVGAGI. In nucleotides, the CDR3 is TGTGCCAGCACTTTTACAGATACGCAGTATTTT. Its translation is CASTFTDTQYF.

The chain joins TRBV30 to TRBJ1-5, with D possibly TRBD1 on 5 matching bases. Trimming cost V 2 bases and J 2 bases, with 13 bases left between them. CDR1 and CDR2 (germline): GTSNPN, SVGIG (reference sequence). The CDR3 covers 15 residues. In nucleotides, the CDR3 is TGTGCCTGGAGTCAGGGTGGGTTGGGCAATCAGCCCCAGCATTTT. It is translated as CAWSQGGLGNQPQHF.

The chain uses TRBV19 and TRBJ2-1, with 10 bases that match TRBD2. Looked up from germline, CDR1 is LNHDA and CDR2 is SQIVND (reference sequence). Germline trimming cut 1 base from V and 3 bases from J; bases unmatched to any gene: 9. The CDR3 covers 18 residues. Written as DNA, the CDR3 is TGTGCCAGTAGTATAGGGGGGGTGGCTAGCGGGAGCTACAATGAGCAGTTCTTC. Translated: CASSIGGVASGSYNEQFF.

The chain is built from TRBV19 and TRBJ2-2; 9 bases align to TRBD1. The CDR3 loop spans 14 amino acids. Germline lookup yields CDR1 LNHDA and CDR2 SQIVND (reference sequence). The V segment lost 8 bases and the J segment 3 bases; nucleotides outside the gene matches: 4. The CDR3 DNA sequence: TGTGCCAGTGGAGGACAGGGGTACACCGGGGAGCTGTTTTTT. Protein: CASGGQGYTGELFF.

The chain couples TRBV7-2 to TRBJ2-5, with 12 bases identical to TRBD2. Germline loops: CDR1 SGHTA, CDR2 FQGNSA. Germline trimming cut 1 base from V and 4 bases from J; bases unmatched to any gene: 4. The CDR3 runs 16 residues. CDR3 sequence: CASSLGLAGVGETQYF. As DNA, the CDR3 is TGTGCCAGCAGCTTAGGACTAGCGGGAGTCGGAGAGACCCAGTACTTC.

This chain joins TRBV30 and TRBJ2-4, with 7 bases matching TRBD2. The V gene's germline CDR1 is GTSNPN and CDR2 SVGIG (reference sequence). After removal of 6 bases from V and 8 bases from J, the junction contained 7 bases not matched to a gene. CDR3 length: 12 amino acids. This CDR3 is CACTEGGDIQYF. The CDR3 DNA reads TGTGCCTGTACAGAGGGAGGGGACATTCAGTACTTC.

This clone occurred once. The rearrangement joins TRBV28 to TRBJ1-2; a weak D match, TRBD1 (6 bases). There are 15 residues in the CDR3. Deletions cut 5 bases from V and 2 bases from J, with 15 bases between. CDR1 is MDHEN and CDR2 is SYDVKM in the germline V gene. CDR3 residues: CASSPDSRWNYGYTF. The CDR3 coding sequence is TGTGCCAGCAGTCCGGACAGCCGTTGGAACTATGGCTACACCTTC.

This sequence joins TRBV6-1 and TRBJ1-1; possible D gene TRBD1, 5 bases. Trimming removed 3 bases from V and 11 bases from J, with 13 bases in between. Germline V CDR1 and CDR2: MNHNS, SASEGT. The CDR3 loop spans 12 amino acids. CDR3: CASSEGQGNAFF. The CDR3 bases are TGTGCCAGCAGTGAGGGGCAGGGTAATGCTTTCTTT.

This clone was found once. The chain joins TRBV4-2 to TRBJ2-3; D perhaps matches TRBD2 (5 bases). Trimming stripped 3 bases from V and 4 bases from J, with 11 bases between. The CDR3 has 14 amino acids. From germline, CDR1 is LGHNA and CDR2 YNFKEQ. CDR3: CASSQALGADTQYF. CDR3 sequence (DNA): TGTGCCAGCAGCCAGGCCTTGGGAGCAGATACGCAGTATTTT.

The chain employs TRBV11-2 and TRBJ1-4, with TRBD1 as a possible D gene (5 bases). The V end lost 8 bases, the J end lost 3 bases, and 16 bases lay between the germline ends. The V gene's germline CDR1 is SGHAT and CDR2 FQNNGV. The length of the CDR3 is 15 residues. The CDR3 DNA follows: TGTGCCAGCCCATCACGGGCAGGGCCTAATGAAAAACTGTTTTTT. Translation gives CASPSRAGPNEKLFF.

Only a few counts were recorded for this clone. This sequence joins TRBV19 and TRBJ1-5; 9 bases are a match to TRBD1. The CDR3 spans 14 residues. Germline trimming cut 6 bases from V and 6 bases from J; bases unmatched to any gene: 6. Germline CDR1 is LNHDA and CDR2 is SQIVND (reference sequence). The CDR3 loop reads CASSAGQGFQPQHF. The CDR3 DNA is TGTGCCAGTAGCGCGGGACAGGGCTTTCAGCCCCAGCATTTT.

The rearrangement links TRBV19 to TRBJ1-2, with 9 bases matching TRBD1. The CDR3 extends over 14 amino acids. The trim removed 6 bases at V and 4 bases at J, leaving 6 bases unmatched. Germline V gene sequence: CDR1 LNHDA, CDR2 SQIVND (reference sequence). The CDR3 DNA reads TGTGCCAGTAGCAATCCGGGACAGGGCTATGGCTACACCTTC. This encodes CASSNPGQGYGYTF.

The CDR3 DNA reads as TGCGCCAGCAGCCCCATCGTGGGGGGGAACACTGAAGCTTTCTTT. Amino acid sequence: CASSPIVGGNTEAFF. This sequence joins TRBV5-1 and TRBJ1-1, with D maybe TRBD1 (5 bases). V was cut by 4 bases and J by 1 base, with 14 bases left in between. The CDR3 loop spans 15 amino acids. Germline CDR1 and CDR2: SGHRS and YFSETQ.

The chain recombines TRBV19 with TRBJ2-1; a possible D gene is TRBD2 (6 bases). The germline V gene has CDR1 LNHDA and CDR2 SQIVND (reference sequence). CDR3 length: 16 residues. Trimming pared 5 bases from V and 2 bases from J, leaving 16 bases between. DNA for the CDR3: TGTGCCAGTAGTCCTTCATTAGCGGACCCCTACAATGAGCAGTTCTTC. Amino acid sequence: CASSPSLADPYNEQFF.

In DNA form, the CDR3 reads TGTGCCAGCAGCCCCGGAGGAGCGGGAGGGTACAATGAGCAGTTCTTC. It yields the protein CASSPGGAGGYNEQFF. The chain links TRBV11-2 to TRBJ2-1, with TRBD2 matching 10 bases. Trimming removed 5 bases from V and 4 bases from J; junction bases left unmatched: 8. The germline V gene encodes CDR1 SGHAT and CDR2 FQNNGV. CDR3 length: 16 residues.

The chain couples TRBV9 to TRBJ1-4, with 8 bases that match TRBD1. Per germline, CDR1 SGDLS and CDR2 YYNGEE. The ends lost 3 bases at V and 3 bases at J; junction bases unmatched: 4. This CDR3 region has 15 residues. CDR3 sequence: CASSGTGGPNEKLFF. The CDR3 coding sequence is TGTGCCAGCAGCGGCACAGGGGGTCCTAATGAAAAACTGTTTTTT.

The chain carries TRBV4-1 and TRBJ2-7; 9 nucleotides align to TRBD1. This CDR3 comprises 14 residues. V lost 3 bases to trimming and J lost 4 bases; unmatched junction nucleotides: 4. Germline V CDR1 and CDR2: MGHRA, YSYEKL. The CDR3, as DNA: TGCGCCAGCAGCCAGGACAGGGGACAGTACGAGCAGTACTTC. Residues: CASSQDRGQYEQYF.

Concerning this clone itself: The same CDR3 can be traced to other DNA sequences in this sample. This chain joins TRBV20-1 and TRBJ2-7; no reliable D call. Germline-derived CDR1 and CDR2 are DFQATT and SNEGSKA (reference sequence). The CDR3 spans 11 residues. Trimming took off 0 bases at V and 3 bases at J, with 3 bases between the two ends. CDR3 sequence reads: CSARDHYEQYF. DNA of the CDR3: TGCAGTGCTAGAGATCACTACGAGCAGTACTTC.

The chain carries TRBV21-1 and TRBJ2-1; the table gives TRBD1 as D, unverified against the DNA. TRBV21-1 is a listed pseudogene. The CDR3 length is 15 residues. CDR3 amino acids: CASSVPGTEYNEQFF. CDR3 bases: TGTGCCAGCAGCGTCCCCGGGACAGAATACAATGAGCAGTTCTTC.

Regarding this clone: This specimen includes other DNA sequences encoding the same CDR3. This sequence joins TRBV4-1 and TRBJ1-1; the D is unclear. Germline CDR1 and CDR2: MGHRA and YSYEKL. Trimming cost V 1 base and J 8 bases, with 5 bases left between them. This CDR3 spans 11 amino acids. CDR3 sequence reads: CASSQGSEAFF. CDR3 DNA: TGCGCCAGCAGCCAAGGAAGCGAAGCTTTCTTT.

The chain links TRBV5-1 to TRBJ2-1; 14 bases line up with TRBD2. J gave up 4 bases and V 2 bases, and 2 bases lay outside the gene matches. Germline V gene sequence: CDR1 SGHRS, CDR2 YFSETQ. The CDR3 loop spans 16 amino acids. This CDR3 reads CASSLRLAGGYNEQFF. CDR3 nucleotide sequence: TGCGCCAGCAGCTTACGACTAGCGGGAGGGTACAATGAGCAGTTCTTC.

The chain employs TRBV5-1 and TRBJ2-7; 8 bases map to TRBD2. J lost 4 bases, V lost 4 bases, and 13 bases had no gene match. The germline CDR1 and CDR2 sequences are SGHRS and YFSETQ. This CDR3 spans 16 amino acids. In nucleotides, the CDR3 is TGCGCCAGCAGCGGCGACTCACCGGGAGGGCCGTACGAGCAGTACTTC. Protein sequence: CASSGDSPGGPYEQYF.

The chain is built from TRBV27 and TRBJ1-2; a weak D match, TRBD1 (5 bases). CDR1 and CDR2 (germline): MNHEY, SMNVEV (reference sequence). Trimming left V 5 bases short and J 5 bases short, with 12 bases between. CDR3 length equals 13 residues. The DNA for the CDR3 is TGTGCCAGCAGTCCTGACAGAACTTATGGCTACACCTTC. It codes for CASSPDRTYGYTF.